This T cell receptor beta chain appears in the sequencing data of a study of blood T cell repertoires in COVID-19. Across the whole study: From T cells, B-cell-depleted T cells, or PBMCs came the material, which was cDNA or gDNA.

Assay: immunoSEQ multiplex PCR; the TCRdb copy retains only in-frame clones and omits some. This sample has roughly 240,000 clones, with more than 75% found just once. After removal of 4 bases from V and 4 bases from J, the junction contained 10 bases not matched to a gene. Germline V CDR1 and CDR2: LGHDT, YNNKEL (reference sequence). This CDR3 has 17 amino acids. This sequence joins TRBV3-1 (or the pseudogene TRBV3-2) and TRBJ1-2, with 12 bases matching TRBD1. The sample was PBMCs or T cells enriched from blood (not recorded which). The sequence was collected from a woman between 45 and 60 years old who had recovered from COVID-19. The CDR3 sequence is CASSPGGQGARIYGYTF. In nucleotides, the CDR3 is TGTGCCAGCAGCCCGGGGGGACAGGGGGCGAGGATCTATGGCTACACCTTC.